The 10 T cell receptor beta chains below were found in one sample sequenced in a study of CD8+ T cells in alopecia areata (dated by TCRdb to about 2018). The library was made by the immunoSEQ multiplex PCR assay. RNA was extracted from all samples and reverse transcribed into cDNA, which served as template for TCR sequencing. TCRdb re-hosts the immuneACCESS table, in-frame sequences only. Its copies lack some clones; in the studies checked, an unresolved V gene accounts for under half of them, and the cause for the rest is not known. The sample has more than 130,000 clones on record, 80% to 90% of them singletons. The top ten constitute 25% of the sample. The label giving this sample's time point can be read as: four to five weeks on oral tofacitinib. The sample's treatment or condition label is to be understood as: oral pan-JAK inhibitor, 5-10 mg twice daily. The sample consisted of CD8+ T cells sorted from blood, taken at week 4, from a patient treated with tofacitinib. The receptors were sampled from a human donor with alopecia areata.

This clone was seen just once. The chain recombines TRBV4-3 with TRBJ2-7; D might be TRBD1 (5 bases). The germline CDR1 and CDR2 sequences are LGHNA and YSLEER. V lost 0 bases and J 4 bases, leaving 7 bases between the germline ends. The CDR3 totals 13 residues. DNA for the CDR3: TGCGCCAGCAGCCAAGAGGGGCAGTACGAGCAGTACTTC. Its translation is CASSQEGQYEQYF.

The V and J genes are TRBV30 and TRBJ2-1; TRBD2 matches 13 bases. CDR1 and CDR2 (germline): GTSNPN, SVGIG (reference sequence). There are 16 residues in the CDR3. Trimming took 2 bases from V and 6 from J; bases not matched to a gene: 7. Here the CDR3 reads CAWSLELAGGPNEQFF. The CDR3 bases are TGTGCCTGGAGTTTGGAACTAGCGGGGGGGCCCAATGAGCAGTTCTTC.

The chain is built from TRBV2 and TRBJ2-2; D could derive from TRBD1 or TRBD2 (5 bases each). This CDR3 contains 15 residues. Germline V gene data show CDR1 as SNHLY and CDR2 as FYNNEI. The V end was cut by 6 bases, the J end by 8 bases, with 19 bases between. The CDR3 reads CASRGEYLVIGELFF. CDR3 in DNA: TGTGCCAGCAGGGGGGAGTACCTGGTTATAGGGGAGCTGTTTTTT.

The chain uses TRBV7-8 and TRBJ2-1; 12 bases align to TRBD2. The CDR3 runs 16 residues. With V trimmed by 3 bases and J by 4 bases, 4 bases remained unmatched. Germline V CDR1 and CDR2: SGHVS, FQNEAQ. Here the CDR3 DNA reads TGTGCCAGCAGCTTTCTGACTAGCGGGGGTTACAATGAGCAGTTCTTC. It encodes CASSFLTSGGYNEQFF.

As DNA, the CDR3 is TGCAGCGTTGATATAGGACAGGGGGCTAAGGAGCAGTACTTC. This codes for CSVDIGQGAKEQYF. This chain connects TRBV29-1 to TRBJ2-7; TRBD1 matches 11 bases. The ends lost 3 bases at V and 7 bases at J; junction bases unmatched: 8. Germline assignment: CDR1 SQVTM and CDR2 ANQGSEA. CDR3 length equals 14 residues.

The sample holds many counts of this clone. The chain uses TRBV6-1 and TRBJ2-7; 10 bases match TRBD1. This CDR3 has 15 amino acids. CDR1 is MNHNS and CDR2 is SASEGT in the germline V gene. J gave up 0 bases and V 1 base, and 0 bases lay outside the gene matches. DNA of the CDR3: TGTGCCAGCAGTGAAGGGACAGGGGGCTCCTACGAGCAGTACTTC. The encoded protein is CASSEGTGGSYEQYF.

On this clone itself: This specimen includes other DNA sequences encoding the same CDR3. V gene TRBV7-9 combines with J gene TRBJ2-3; TRBD2 matches 14 bases. The CDR3 consists of 16 residues. Germline V gene sequence: CDR1 SEHNR, CDR2 FQNEAQ (reference sequence). V dropped 3 bases and J dropped 5; count of bases not matched to a gene: 4. The CDR3 DNA sequence: TGTGCCAGCAGCTTGACTAGCGGGGGGGCCAAAGATACGCAGTATTTT. Translation gives CASSLTSGGAKDTQYF.

This clone was counted between two and nine times. The J gene is TRBJ2-1, the V gene TRBV11-1, with 14 bases fitting TRBD2. The V segment lost 0 bases and the J segment 10 bases; nucleotides outside the gene matches: 5. Germline V CDR1 and CDR2: SGHAT, FQDESV (reference sequence). The CDR3 spans 16 residues. CDR3 loop: CASSLATSGGAQEQFF. The CDR3 DNA sequence: TGTGCCAGCAGCTTAGCGACTAGCGGGGGGGCTCAGGAGCAGTTCTTC.

The chain links TRBV28 to TRBJ1-5; D gene ambiguous. The CDR3 covers 15 residues. The V gene lost 7 bases and the J gene lost 6 bases, with 19 bases spanning the gap. Germline V gene lookup returns CDR1 MDHEN and CDR2 SYDVKM. CDR3 protein: CASKNSLGDGQPQHF. Here the CDR3 DNA reads TGTGCCAGCAAGAACTCTCTGGGTGACGGTCAGCCCCAGCATTTT.

This chain joins TRBV15 and TRBJ2-1, with 8 bases fitting TRBD1. Germline V gives CDR1 LNHNV, CDR2 YYDKDF (reference sequence). The CDR3 runs 16 residues. V lost 3 bases, J lost 7 bases, and 11 bases stayed unmatched. The CDR3 DNA reads as TGTGCCACCAGCAGGCAGGACAGGGTCACGCCAAATGAGCAGTTCTTC. This sequence encodes CATSRQDRVTPNEQFF.